This T cell receptor beta chain was sequenced in a study of OX40 agonist ivuxolimab in advanced cancers. Study summary: Ivuxolimab was delivered to patients intravenously every 2 weeks at doses spanning 0.01 to 10 mg/kg. At 65% to 90% male, the cohort had a mean age of about 60 years, ranging from 23 to 79. Of the patients, three showed partial responses, one with hepatocellular carcinoma and two with cutaneous melanoma.

TCRdb's copy holds only in-frame clones and misses some; the assay was immunoSEQ multiplex PCR. This sample has 90,000 to 120,000 clones, with approximately 90% found just once. Germline CDR1 MNHNS, CDR2 SASEGT. The CDR3 sequence is 13 residues long. Trimming shortened V by 6 bases and J by 6 bases, and 15 bases separated the two germline ends. The receptor comes from an adult with an advanced solid tumor such as melanoma, head and neck, liver or kidney cancer. Sequencing was performed on CD4+ or CD8+ T cells sorted from blood, taken in a trial of the OX40 agonist ivuxolimab. The rearrangement links TRBV6-1 to TRBJ2-7; the D gene is possibly TRBD2 (6 bases). The CDR3 DNA follows: TGTGCCAGCAGGAGGGACTCACTGGCCGAGCAGTACTTC. As protein: CASRRDSLAEQYF.